This T cell receptor beta chain came from a study of cytomegalovirus exposure and HLA in healthy donors. Study observations and caveats: Testing in vitro showed three CMV-associated chains specific for CMV antigens.

TCRdb's table, derived via immunoSEQ multiplex PCR, lists solely in-frame clones and lacks some. Of 65,000 to 80,000 clones in the sample, 94% were seen once. With respect to this clone: Its antigen is unknown.

The germline V and J ends were trimmed by 9 bases and 6 bases, with 22 bases remaining between them. Germline V gene sequence: CDR1 SGHRS, CDR2 YFSETQ. The CDR3 runs to 15 residues. This clonotype was sampled from a woman younger than 35 in good health and CMV-seronegative. This chain uses TRBV5-1 with TRBJ2-1; D might be TRBD1 (5 bases). The material sequenced was PBMCs. CDR3 region: CATSVGSIRGNEQFF. CDR3 DNA sequence: TGCGCCACCTCGGTAGGGTCGATAAGGGGCAATGAGCAGTTCTTC.